This section outlines one T cell receptor beta chain sequence together with its context. Authors' methods: Amplification from reference gene primers served as the basis for estimated nucleated cell counts. Some clones are missing from TCRdb's copy, which holds only in-frame ones; the method was immunoSEQ multiplex PCR. V, J and clone size were drawn from that table, and D and trimming were deduced from the DNA. This table holds about 43,000 clones, roughly 83% found once. This sample is drawn from a study of blood T cell repertoires in COVID-19. Study overall: Sites in the United States, Italy and Spain provided acute and convalescent COVID-19 samples. Nucleic acid was either cDNA or gDNA, and it came from T cells, B-cell-depleted T cells, or PBMCs.

The TCR originated in a woman in her fifties or sixties with acute or convalescent COVID-19. The sequenced material came from peripheral blood.

CDR3 amino acids: CASSDAPRADGYTF. The CDR3 bases are TGTGCCAGCAGTGACGCCCCTCGTGCGGATGGCTACACCTTC. The rearrangement links TRBV25-1 to TRBJ1-2; D unclear. This CDR3 spans 14 amino acids. V was shortened by 3 bases and J by 6 bases, with 14 bases between the two germline ends. The V gene's germline CDR1 is MGHDK and CDR2 SYGVNS.